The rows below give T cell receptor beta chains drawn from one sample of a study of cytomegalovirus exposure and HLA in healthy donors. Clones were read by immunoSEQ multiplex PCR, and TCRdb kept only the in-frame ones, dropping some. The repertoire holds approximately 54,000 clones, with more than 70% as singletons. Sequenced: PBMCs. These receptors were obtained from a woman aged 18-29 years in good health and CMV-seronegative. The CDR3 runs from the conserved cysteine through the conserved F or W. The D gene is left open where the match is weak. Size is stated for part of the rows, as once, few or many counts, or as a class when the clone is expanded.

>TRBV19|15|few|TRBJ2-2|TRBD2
TGTGCCAGTAGTCTGACTAGCGGGAGTCCCGGGGAGCTGTTTTTT
CASSLTSGSPGELFF
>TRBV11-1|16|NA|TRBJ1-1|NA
TGTGCCAGCAGCTTAGCCCTACGCGGGGGGAACACTGAAGCTTTCTTT
CASSLALRGGNTEAFF
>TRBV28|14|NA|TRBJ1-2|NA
TGTGCCAGCAGCCCGAGGGTAGCTAACTATGGCTACACCTTC
CASSPRVANYGYTF
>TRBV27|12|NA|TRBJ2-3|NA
TGTGCCAGCGGGCCTCACACAGATACGCAGTATTTT
CASGPHTDTQYF
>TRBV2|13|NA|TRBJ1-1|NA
TGTGCCAGCAGTACGGGGGGGCTGACTGAAGCTTTCTTT
CASSTGGLTEAFF
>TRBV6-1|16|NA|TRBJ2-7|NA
TGTGCCAGCAGTGAATTTCAGGGAAGCGCTTCCTACGAGCAGTACTTC
CASSEFQGSASYEQYF
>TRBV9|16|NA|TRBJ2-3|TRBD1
TGTGCCAGCAGCCCGGACAGGGGGCGGAGCACAGATACGCAGTATTTT
CASSPDRGRSTDTQYF
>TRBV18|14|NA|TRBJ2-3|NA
TGTGCCAGCTCCGCCGACAGGTTCCCAGATACGCAGTATTTT
CASSADRFPDTQYF
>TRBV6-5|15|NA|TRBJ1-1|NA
TGTGCCGGCAGTTACTCGCGACAGCAGAACACTGAAGCTTTCTTT
CAGSYSRQQNTEAFF
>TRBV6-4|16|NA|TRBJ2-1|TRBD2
TGTGCCAGCAGCCCGGAGAGCGGGAGTTCTTCCAATGAGCAGTTCTTC
CASSPESGSSSNEQFF
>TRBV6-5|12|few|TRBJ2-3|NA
TGTGCCAGCAGTCCGAACTCGGATACGCAGTATTTT
CASSPNSDTQYF
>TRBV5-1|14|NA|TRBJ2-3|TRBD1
TGCGCCAGCAGCACCGGGACAGCCACAGATACGCAGTATTTT
CASSTGTATDTQYF
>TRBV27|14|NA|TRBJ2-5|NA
TGTGCCAGCAGTTTTGGGTTAGACTCAGAGACCCAGTACTTC
CASSFGLDSETQYF
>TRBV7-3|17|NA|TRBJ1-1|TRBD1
TGTGCCAGCAGCCCCCGGGACAGGGGGCCGGGTTCCACTGAAGCTTTCTTT
CASSPRDRGPGSTEAFF
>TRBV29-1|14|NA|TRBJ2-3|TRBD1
TGCAGCGTTTATTCGCAGGGGGCTATGGATACGCAGTATTTT
CSVYSQGAMDTQYF
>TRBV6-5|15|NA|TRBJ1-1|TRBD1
TGTGCCAGCAAACCGGGACAGGCAACGAACACTGAAGCTTTCTTT
CASKPGQATNTEAFF
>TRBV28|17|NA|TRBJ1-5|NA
TGTGCCAGCAGTTTCGCTGGGGGGGGCTATAGCAATCAGCCCCAGCATTTT
CASSFAGGGYSNQPQHF
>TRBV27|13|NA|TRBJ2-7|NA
TGTGCCAGCAGATCCGACAGAGCCTACGAGCAGTACTTC
CASRSDRAYEQYF